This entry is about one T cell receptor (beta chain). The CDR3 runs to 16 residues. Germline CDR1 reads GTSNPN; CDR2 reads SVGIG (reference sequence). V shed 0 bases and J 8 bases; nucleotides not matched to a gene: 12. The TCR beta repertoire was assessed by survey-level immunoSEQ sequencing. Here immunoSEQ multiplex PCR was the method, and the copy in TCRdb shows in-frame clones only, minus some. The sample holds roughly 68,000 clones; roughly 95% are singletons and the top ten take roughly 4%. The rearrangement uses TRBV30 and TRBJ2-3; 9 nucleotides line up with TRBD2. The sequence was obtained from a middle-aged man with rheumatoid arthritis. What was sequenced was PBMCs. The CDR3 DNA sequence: TGTGCCTGGAGTGTACGTCGGCGGGGGGGTTGGGGTACGCAGTATTTT. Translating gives CAWSVRRRGGWGTQYF. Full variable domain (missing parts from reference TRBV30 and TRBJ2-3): SQTIHQWPATLVQPVGSPLSLECTVEGTSNPNLYWYRQAAGRGLQLLFYSVGIGQISSEVPQNLSASRPQDRQFILSSKKLLLSDSGFYLCAWSVRRRGGWGTQYFGPGTRLTVL.